Shown below are 3 T cell receptor beta chains from a single sample sequenced in a study of CD8 T cells in ankylosing spondylitis. TCRdb re-derived calls from the 5' RACE reads in MiXCR, one entry per CDR3 protein. Here the sample spans about 52,000 distinct CDR3 sequences, 6.5% to 9% being singletons. The specimen was blood, either unsorted or a sorted T cell fraction (not recorded which). The receptors come from a female donor with ankylosing spondylitis or in good health (not recorded which).

This clonotype was seen only a few times. The chain has TRBV5-1 and TRBJ1-5; 7 bases agree with TRBD1. The V and J ends lost 4 bases and 16 bases, in that order; junction bases with no gene match: 23. The CDR3 is 16 residues long. The germline V gene has CDR1 SGHRS and CDR2 YFSETQ. This chain's CDR3 is CASSHISNLPGQSEHF. The CDR3 DNA reads TGCGCCAGCAGCCATATATCGAATCTTCCGGGACAGAGCGAACATTTT.

The J gene is TRBJ2-1, the V gene TRBV5-4, with 10 bases fitting TRBD2. CDR1 is SGHNT, CDR2 YYREEE, per germline (reference sequence). The junction had 7 bases not matched to a gene; V was cut back by 1 base and J by 3 bases. This CDR3 comprises 17 residues. The CDR3 DNA sequence: TGTGCCAGCAGCTTGATGGTAGCGGGGGGTTTCTACAATGAGCAGTTCTTC. It specifies CASSLMVAGGFYNEQFF.

Concerning this clonotype itself: A read error is likely, as this CDR3 ends without the conserved phenylalanine or tryptophan. V usage is TRBV30 and J usage is TRBJ2-7; 8 nucleotides agree with TRBD1. V shed 7 bases and J 3 bases; nucleotides not matched to a gene: 8. The germline CDR1 and CDR2 sequences are GTSNPN and SVGIG (reference sequence). This CDR3 region has 13 residues. The CDR3 loop reads CAFTGQAFYEQYL. The CDR3 bases are TGTGCCTTTACGGGACAGGCCTTCTACGAGCAGTACCTC.